The 23 T cell receptor beta chains reported below all come from one sample, sequenced in a study of CD8+ T cells in alopecia areata. Treatment indicated: oral pan-JAK inhibitor, 5-10 mg twice daily. RNA extraction and reverse transcription yielded cDNA as sequencing template. Produced via immunoSEQ multiplex PCR; TCRdb's table is partial and in-frame only. The sample carries fewer than 200,000 clones, 60% to 75% recorded once. Sequencing was performed on CD4+ T cells sorted from blood, taken at week 24, from a patient treated with tofacitinib. Source of these receptors: a human donor with alopecia areata.

Only a few counts were recorded for this clone. The CDR3 here is CASSYSGGTQYF. In nucleotides, the CDR3 is TGTGCCAGCAGTTACTCCGGGGGGACCCAGTACTTC. The V and J genes are TRBV6-5 and TRBJ2-5, with a possible D match to TRBD2 (6 bases). V lost 0 bases and J lost 7, with 6 bases in between. CDR3 size: 12 residues. Per germline, CDR1 MNHEY and CDR2 SVGAGI.

The chain joins TRBV25-1 to TRBJ1-5; possibly TRBD1 for D (5 bases). The CDR3 loop spans 16 amino acids. V was shortened by 1 base and J by 3 bases, with 13 bases between the two germline ends. From germline, CDR1 is MGHDK and CDR2 SYGVNS. The CDR3 DNA reads as TGTGCCAGCAGTGAATGGCCCCAGACAGACAATCAGCCCCAGCATTTT. Protein: CASSEWPQTDNQPQHF.

The rearrangement joins TRBV11-2 to TRBJ1-6, with a possible D match to TRBD1 (6 bases). This CDR3 is built from 14 residues. Germline V gene lookup returns CDR1 SGHAT and CDR2 FQNNGV. V lost 1 base, J lost 10 bases, and 11 bases lay in between. The CDR3 DNA reads as TGTGCCAGCAGCTTAGCGGGACAAAGATCACCCCTCCACTTT. Translation gives CASSLAGQRSPLHF.

The chain recombines TRBV4-1 with TRBJ1-2; 7 positions agree with TRBD1. The CDR3 is made up of 14 amino acids. Germline values: CDR1 MGHRA, CDR2 YSYEKL. V lost 0 bases, J lost 8 bases, and 6 bases stayed unmatched. The CDR3 nucleotides are TGCGCCAGCAGCCAAGATCCTAAGGGGGCCGGCTACACCTTC. This sequence encodes CASSQDPKGAGYTF.

The table lists this clone with a few counts. The V and J genes are TRBV29-1 and TRBJ1-5; D is possibly TRBD1 (5 bases). Per the germline V gene, CDR1 is SQVTM and CDR2 is ANQGSEA. V was trimmed by 7 bases and J by 2 bases, leaving 12 bases between them. This CDR3 region has 13 residues. The CDR3 reads CSAKGTGNQPQHF. CDR3 coding DNA: TGCAGCGCAAAGGGGACGGGCAATCAGCCCCAGCATTTT.

The chain uses TRBV29-1 and TRBJ1-2; weak D call: TRBD1 (6 bases). The CDR3 is made up of 13 amino acids. Germline V gene sequence: CDR1 SQVTM, CDR2 ANQGSEA. Between the trimmed V and J ends, which lost 5 bases and 8 bases, there was a span of 18 bases. DNA of the CDR3: TGCAGCGTTAGATGGGACACCCGTTGGGGCTACACCTTC. Its protein is CSVRWDTRWGYTF.

The J gene is TRBJ2-3, the V gene TRBV4-1; no clear D. V was trimmed by 3 bases and J by 6 bases, leaving 7 bases between them. This CDR3 is 12 amino acids long. CDR1 MGHRA and CDR2 YSYEKL come from the germline V gene. The CDR3 reads CASSHIADTQYF. The CDR3, as DNA: TGCGCCAGCAGCCACATCGCCGATACGCAGTATTTT.

The chain employs TRBV29-1 and TRBJ1-4, with TRBD1 matching 8 bases. Per the germline V gene, CDR1 is SQVTM and CDR2 is ANQGSEA. The CDR3 contains 14 residues. V lost 6 bases, J lost 4 bases, and 7 bases stayed unmatched. For the CDR3, the DNA is TGCAGCGTACCAGGGACAGGAATTAATGAAAAACTGTTTTTT. This codes for CSVPGTGINEKLFF.

V and J are TRBV5-1 and TRBJ1-3; D is unresolved. The V gene lost 0 bases and the J gene lost 2 bases, with 6 bases spanning the gap. The germline CDR1 and CDR2 sequences are SGHRS and YFSETQ. This CDR3 region has 14 residues. The CDR3 nucleotides read TGCGCCAGCAGCTTGGTAGGGACTGGAAACACCATATATTTT. Translation gives CASSLVGTGNTIYF.

The chain links TRBV6-5 to TRBJ2-7; no firm D call. The germline V gene has CDR1 MNHEY and CDR2 SVGAGI. CDR3 length equals 12 residues. The ends were cut back, 6 bases at V and 2 bases at J, with 8 bases in the middle. CDR3 bases: TGTGCCAGCAGCAACACCGCCTACGAGCAGTACTTC. Amino acid sequence: CASSNTAYEQYF.

The genes are TRBV6-5 and TRBJ2-7; D is unclear. The CDR3 is 12 amino acids. The germline V and J ends were trimmed by 6 bases and 3 bases, with 9 bases remaining between them. CDR1 MNHEY and CDR2 SVGAGI come from the germline V gene. The CDR3 DNA follows: TGTGCCAGCAGGGGCTCCGTCTACGAGCAGTACTTC. Amino acid sequence: CASRGSVYEQYF.

This rearrangement joins TRBV6-6 to TRBJ2-2; 8 bases are a match to TRBD2. This CDR3 is built from 14 residues. V shed 6 bases, J shed 0 bases, and the junction held 0 bases outside the gene matches. Germline V gene sequence: CDR1 MNHNY, CDR2 SVGAGI (reference sequence). In DNA, the CDR3 is TGTGCCAGCAGCGGGGGGGCGAACACCGGGGAGCTGTTTTTT. This codes for CASSGGANTGELFF.

This chain connects TRBV6-1 to TRBJ1-5; 10 nucleotides agree with TRBD1. The CDR3 length is 18 residues. The V segment lost 4 bases and the J segment 1 base; nucleotides outside the gene matches: 10. Looked up from germline, CDR1 is MNHNS and CDR2 is SASEGT. The CDR3 protein is CASSGDRGRGRSNQPQHF. The CDR3 nucleotides are TGTGCCAGCAGTGGAGACAGGGGGCGAGGGCGAAGCAATCAGCCCCAGCATTTT.

The J gene is TRBJ1-6, the V gene TRBV6-5; 8 bases agree with TRBD1. The CDR3 is 14 residues long. The germline CDR1 and CDR2 sequences are MNHEY and SVGAGI. The V segment lost 5 bases and the J segment 9 bases; nucleotides outside the gene matches: 6. CDR3 nucleotides: TGTGCCAGCAGTATCACAGGGGGGCGTTCACCCCTCCACTTT. This encodes CASSITGGRSPLHF.

This clone showed up just a few times. This chain connects TRBV7-9 to TRBJ2-3; the match to TRBD2 covers 8 bases. The CDR3 sequence is 15 residues long. Germline V gene data show CDR1 as SEHNR and CDR2 as FQNEAQ (reference sequence). The V and J ends lost 3 bases and 0 bases, in that order; junction bases with no gene match: 2. In DNA, the CDR3 is TGTGCCAGCAGCTTCATAGCGGGGAGCACAGATACGCAGTATTTT. Its translation: CASSFIAGSTDTQYF.

Of note for this clone: One end of the junction does not line up with germline, which may come from a read error. The rearrangement uses TRBV18 and TRBJ2-5, with TRBD2 matching over 8 bases. This CDR3 region has 14 residues. Per germline, CDR1 KGHSH and CDR2 LQKENI. As DNA, the CDR3 is TGTGCCAGCTCGCCACCGGGACTAGGAGAGACCCAGTACTTC. Translating gives CASSPPGLGETQYF. The entire variable domain, with the rest obtained from reference TRBV18 and TRBJ2-5, is as follows: NAGVMQNPRHLVRRRGQEARLRCSPMKGHSHVYWYRQLPEEGLKFMVYLQKENIIDESGMPKERFSAEFPKEGPSILRIQQVVRGDSAAYFCASSPPGLGETQYFGPGTRLLVL.

This clone was observed a few times. This chain connects TRBV19 to TRBJ1-5, with a tentative D call TRBD1 (5 bases). The CDR3 length is 15 residues. The V and J ends lost 9 bases and 2 bases respectively, with 17 bases between them. Germline loops: CDR1 LNHDA, CDR2 SQIVND (reference sequence). For the CDR3, the DNA is TGTGCCAGCCATTTTGGGGCCGCCGGCAATCAGCCCCAGCATTTT. It yields the protein CASHFGAAGNQPQHF.

This clone showed up just a few times. V gene TRBV7-9 combines with J gene TRBJ1-6; 7 bases line up with TRBD1. The CDR3 runs to 13 residues. V dropped 2 bases and J dropped 11; count of bases not matched to a gene: 3. Germline loops: CDR1 SEHNR, CDR2 FQNEAQ (reference sequence). CDR3: CASSLRDSTPLHF. The CDR3 DNA follows: TGTGCCAGCAGCTTAAGGGACAGCACACCCCTCCACTTT.

The rearrangement uses TRBV27 and TRBJ2-5, with TRBD2 matching 12 bases. Germline CDR1 reads MNHEY; CDR2 reads SMNVEV (reference sequence). The junction had 6 bases not matched to a gene; V was cut back by 5 bases and J by 5 bases. This CDR3 is 15 amino acids long. DNA for the CDR3: TGTGCCAGCAGTGCCCGACTAGCGGGGGTGGAGACCCAGTACTTC. Protein sequence: CASSARLAGVETQYF.

The chain employs TRBV30 and TRBJ2-3; TRBD1 matches 10 bases. CDR1 is GTSNPN, CDR2 SVGIG, per germline (reference sequence). The CDR3 consists of 14 residues. Trimming at V came to 4 bases and at J to 3 bases, leaving 4 bases not matched to a gene. The CDR3 nucleotides read TGTGCCTGGACCGGACAGGGGGGGACAGATACGCAGTATTTT. Its protein product is CAWTGQGGTDTQYF.

The rearrangement uses TRBV2 and TRBJ1-1; D is unresolved. From germline, CDR1 is SNHLY and CDR2 FYNNEI. V was pared by 10 bases and J by 1 base, with 13 bases between. The CDR3 loop spans 13 amino acids. The CDR3 loop reads CANSLGRNTEAFF. The CDR3 DNA follows: TGTGCCAACTCCCTGGGGAGGAACACTGAAGCTTTCTTT.

This clone was seen a few times. The V gene is TRBV19, the J gene TRBJ2-3; 7 nucleotides match TRBD2. V was pared by 7 bases and J by 6 bases, with 10 bases of the junction left unmatched. Germline loops: CDR1 LNHDA, CDR2 SQIVND (reference sequence). This CDR3 comprises 14 residues. CDR3 region: CASTGTISSDTQYF. DNA of the CDR3: TGTGCCAGTACGGGGACTATATCATCCGATACGCAGTATTTT.

V and J are TRBV30 and TRBJ1-4, with D unresolved. Germline CDR1 and CDR2: GTSNPN and SVGIG (reference sequence). The CDR3 is 15 residues long. V was trimmed by 5 bases and J by 0 bases, leaving 13 bases between them. CDR3 nucleotide sequence: TGTGCCTGGCCGCGAACGCGGTCAACTAATGAAAAACTGTTTTTT. This encodes CAWPRTRSTNEKLFF.